This record concerns one T cell receptor (beta chain) sequence. Its specificity is not known. Trimming removed 3 bases at V and 0 bases at J, with 8 bases between. CDR3 size: 14 residues. Germline lookup yields CDR1 MGHRA and CDR2 YSYEKL. This table comes from immunoSEQ multiplex PCR, and its TCRdb copy is limited to in-frame clones, with some not included. The sample shows about 94,000 clones, roughly 85% of them seen only once. The sample belongs to a study of T cell responses to AZD1222 COVID-19 vaccine. The study's findings and limits: Dominant CD4 TCR responses targeted spike regions 160-218 and 743-854.

The chain combines TRBV4-1 with TRBJ1-2, with a weak D call TRBD1 (5 bases). The starting material was peripheral blood, obtained 28 days after the second AZD1222 dose. This TCR came from an adult who received the AZD1222 COVID-19 vaccine. CDR3 protein: CASSQRGANYGYTF. In nucleotides, the CDR3 is TGCGCCAGCAGCCAGAGGGGAGCTAACTATGGCTACACCTTC.